A selection of T cell receptor beta chains follows, all from one sample in a study of CD8+CD57+ T cells in acquired aplastic anemia. TCRdb independently ran MiXCR on the reads; one entry per CDR3 protein. The sample holds hundreds of thousands of distinct CDR3 sequences, around 32% seen once. The sample comprised sorted CD4+, CD8+, or CD8+CD57+ T cells (not recorded which) from PBMCs. These receptors all come from a human donor with aplastic anemia. Both conserved end residues are part of each CDR3. A D gene is named only where the DNA matches it firmly. Expanded clones get a size class; other rows say once, few or many, or leave the size out.

V gene: TRBV2
J gene: TRBJ1-2
clone size: -
D gene: -
CDR3 DNA: TGTGCCAGCAGTGGCCGGTCCAACCCGCTTTATGGCTACACCTTC
CDR3 protein: CASSGRSNPLYGYTF

V gene: TRBV20-1
J gene: TRBJ2-1
clone size: many
D gene: -
CDR3 DNA: TGCAGTGCGGAGCGGGACAGCTACAATGAGCAGTTCTTC
CDR3 protein: CSAERDSYNEQFF

V gene: TRBV10-3
J gene: TRBJ1-6
clone size: many
D gene: -
CDR3 DNA: TGTGCCATCAGTGGCCCTAATGGGGGGGAATATGCACCCCTCCACTTT
CDR3 protein: CAISGPNGGEYAPLHF

V gene: TRBV7-8
J gene: TRBJ1-1
clone size: many
D gene: -
CDR3 DNA: TGTGCCAGCAGCTATGCAGGGGTGGGCACTGAAGCTTTCTTT
CDR3 protein: CASSYAGVGTEAFF

V gene: TRBV11-2
J gene: TRBJ2-3
clone size: -
D gene: TRBD2
CDR3 DNA: TGTGCCAGCAGCTTAGAAGGTCCAGCGGGGACGGCAGACACGCAGTATTTT
CDR3 protein: CASSLEGPAGTADTQYF

V gene: TRBV5-6
J gene: TRBJ2-7
clone size: -
D gene: -
CDR3 DNA: TGTGCCAGCAGCTCCATCCGGGACAACTACGAGCAGTACTTC
CDR3 protein: CASSSIRDNYEQYF

V gene: TRBV4-1
J gene: TRBJ1-4
clone size: -
D gene: TRBD1
CDR3 DNA: TGCGCCAGCAGCCCCGGACAGGCGGATAATGAAAAACTGTTTTTT
CDR3 protein: CASSPGQADNEKLFF

V gene: TRBV12-3/TRBV12-4
J gene: TRBJ1-1
clone size: few
D gene: -
CDR3 DNA: TGTGCCAGCAGCCCCCGAGGTTTCGCTGAAGCTTTCTTT
CDR3 protein: CASSPRGFAEAFF

V gene: TRBV15
J gene: TRBJ1-1
clone size: many
D gene: -
CDR3 DNA: TGTGCCACCAGCAGAGACAGGGGCGGCACTGAAGCTTTCTTT
CDR3 protein: CATSRDRGGTEAFF

V gene: TRBV7-2
J gene: TRBJ1-2
clone size: many
D gene: TRBD1
CDR3 DNA: TGTGCCAGCAGCATCACAGGGGACTATGGCTACACCTTC
CDR3 protein: CASSITGDYGYTF

V gene: TRBV19
J gene: TRBJ1-3
clone size: -
D gene: -
CDR3 DNA: TGTGCCAGTAGTGACACGTACGCCTCTGGAAACACCATATATTTT
CDR3 protein: CASSDTYASGNTIYF

V gene: TRBV5-4
J gene: TRBJ2-2
clone size: -
D gene: TRBD2
CDR3 DNA: TGTGCCAGCAGCAGACTAGCGGGAGGTGCCGGGGAGCTGTTTTTT
CDR3 protein: CASSRLAGGAGELFF

V gene: TRBV24-1
J gene: TRBJ1-6
clone size: -
D gene: -
CDR3 DNA: TGTGCCACCGCCGGACAGAATAATTCACCCCTCCACTTT
CDR3 protein: CATAGQNNSPLHF

V gene: TRBV9
J gene: TRBJ2-3
clone size: -
D gene: TRBD2
CDR3 DNA: TGTGCCAGCAGCGTACTAGCGGGGGTGCTCTATTCAGATACGCAGTATTTT
CDR3 protein: CASSVLAGVLYSDTQYF

V gene: TRBV10-3
J gene: TRBJ1-2
clone size: many
D gene: -
CDR3 DNA: TGTGCCTCATCCTTAGGATCGGACTATGGCTACACCTTC
CDR3 protein: CASSLGSDYGYTF

V gene: TRBV11-2
J gene: TRBJ2-7
clone size: many
D gene: TRBD1
CDR3 DNA: TGTGCCAGCAGACACAACAGGGGCCACGAGCAGTACTTC
CDR3 protein: CASRHNRGHEQYF

V gene: TRBV7-2
J gene: TRBJ2-5
clone size: many
D gene: TRBD1
CDR3 DNA: TGTGCCAGCAGCCCGGACAGGGTAGAGACCCAGTACTTC
CDR3 protein: CASSPDRVETQYF

V gene: TRBV10-3
J gene: TRBJ2-5
clone size: -
D gene: TRBD1
CDR3 DNA: TGTGCCGCTCGGACAGGGGAAGAGACCCAGTACTTC
CDR3 protein: CAARTGEETQYF

V gene: TRBV11-2
J gene: TRBJ1-6
clone size: many
D gene: -
CDR3 DNA: TGTGCCAGCAGCTTAGGTGTACCGGGATCTAATTCACCCCTCCACTTT
CDR3 protein: CASSLGVPGSNSPLHF

V gene: TRBV20-1
J gene: TRBJ2-1
clone size: few
D gene: -
CDR3 DNA: TGCAGTGCTGGACCGACAGTAAGCTCCTACAATGAGCAGTTCTTC
CDR3 protein: CSAGPTVSSYNEQFF

V gene: TRBV12-3/TRBV12-4
J gene: TRBJ2-7
clone size: many
D gene: TRBD1
CDR3 DNA: TGTGCCAGCAGTGGGGGACAGGGAAACTCCTACGAGCAGTACTTC
CDR3 protein: CASSGGQGNSYEQYF

V gene: TRBV2
J gene: TRBJ2-1
clone size: few
D gene: TRBD1
CDR3 DNA: TGTGCCAGCAGTATTGACAGGGGGAATGAGCAGTTCTTC
CDR3 protein: CASSIDRGNEQFF

V gene: TRBV20-1
J gene: TRBJ2-7
clone size: -
D gene: -
CDR3 DNA: TGCAGTGTCCGGGGCTACGAGCAGTACTTC
CDR3 protein: CSVRGYEQYF

V gene: TRBV20-1
J gene: TRBJ1-1
clone size: -
D gene: -
CDR3 DNA: TGCAGTGCTAGAGACTTCAAGCGGAACACTGAAGCTTTCTTT
CDR3 protein: CSARDFKRNTEAFF

V gene: TRBV6-4
J gene: TRBJ2-5
clone size: -
D gene: TRBD2
CDR3 DNA: TGTGCCAGCAGTGAAGTTGCGGGGGGAATAGAGACCCAGTACTTC
CDR3 protein: CASSEVAGGIETQYF

V gene: TRBV24-1
J gene: TRBJ2-2
clone size: -
D gene: -
CDR3 DNA: TGTGCCACCAGTGTTCTAGGGAGATACACCGGGGAGCTGTTTTTT
CDR3 protein: CATSVLGRYTGELFF

V gene: TRBV7-2
J gene: TRBJ2-5
clone size: -
D gene: -
CDR3 DNA: TGTTCCAGCAGCTCCGACCGGACTACTTCGTACTTC
CDR3 protein: CSSSSDRTTSYF

V gene: TRBV2
J gene: TRBJ2-7
clone size: -
D gene: -
CDR3 DNA: TGTGCCATCAGTGGGACACCCTACGAGCAGTACTTC
CDR3 protein: CAISGTPYEQYF

V gene: TRBV5-4
J gene: TRBJ1-6
clone size: few
D gene: -
CDR3 DNA: TGTGCCAGCAGGACGTCACCGACAGGCTCTAATTCACCCCTCCACTTT
CDR3 protein: CASRTSPTGSNSPLHF

V gene: TRBV2
J gene: TRBJ1-5
clone size: many
D gene: -
CDR3 DNA: TGTGCCAGCAGTGAAGGGGCCAGAAATAGCAATCAGCCCCAGCATTTT
CDR3 protein: CASSEGARNSNQPQHF

V gene: TRBV3-1
J gene: TRBJ2-7
clone size: -
D gene: TRBD1
CDR3 DNA: TGTGCCAGCAGCGACAGGGGAGGAAAAACCTACGAGCAGTACTTC
CDR3 protein: CASSDRGGKTYEQYF

V gene: TRBV15
J gene: TRBJ2-1
clone size: -
D gene: -
CDR3 DNA: TGTGCCACCAGCAGAGATATTCGGGACTCGTATAATGAGCAGTTCTTC
CDR3 protein: CATSRDIRDSYNEQFF

V gene: TRBV11-3
J gene: TRBJ1-1
clone size: -
D gene: TRBD1
CDR3 DNA: TGTGCCAGCAGCTTAGATGCGACAGGGGGGAGAGCTTTCTTT
CDR3 protein: CASSLDATGGRAFF

V gene: TRBV20-1
J gene: TRBJ2-3
clone size: many
D gene: TRBD2
CDR3 DNA: TGCAGTGCTAGTGCGTCCCTAGCGGGAGTCATAGATACGCAGTATTTT
CDR3 protein: CSASASLAGVIDTQYF

V gene: TRBV20-1
J gene: TRBJ1-5
clone size: many
D gene: -
CDR3 DNA: TGCAGTGCCAAGGACCTTGGGCAGCCCCAGCATTTT
CDR3 protein: CSAKDLGQPQHF

V gene: TRBV7-2
J gene: TRBJ2-7
clone size: -
D gene: -
CDR3 DNA: TGTGCCAGCAGCTTAGGCTATCTAGCCCTAAGCTCCTACGAGCAGTACTTC
CDR3 protein: CASSLGYLALSSYEQYF

V gene: TRBV13
J gene: TRBJ2-7
clone size: -
D gene: -
CDR3 DNA: TGTACCAGCAGAAGAGGGGGGGACGACTACGAGCAGTACTTC
CDR3 protein: CTSRRGGDDYEQYF

V gene: TRBV19
J gene: TRBJ1-5
clone size: many
D gene: TRBD1
CDR3 DNA: TGTGCCAGTACTGAACAACGGGACAGGGCAACCCAGCATTTT
CDR3 protein: CASTEQRDRATQHF

V gene: TRBV4-3
J gene: TRBJ2-7
clone size: few
D gene: -
CDR3 DNA: TGCGCCAGCAGCCAAGCCATTCCGGGAGACACCTACGAGCAGTACTTC
CDR3 protein: CASSQAIPGDTYEQYF

V gene: TRBV19
J gene: TRBJ1-5
clone size: many
D gene: TRBD1
CDR3 DNA: TGTGCCAGTAGTAAGGACAGGAATCAGCCCCAGCATTTT
CDR3 protein: CASSKDRNQPQHF

V gene: TRBV30
J gene: TRBJ2-5
clone size: -
D gene: -
CDR3 DNA: TGTGCCTGGAAAGGGCGCCAAGAGACCCAGTACTTC
CDR3 protein: CAWKGRQETQYF

V gene: TRBV12-3/TRBV12-4
J gene: TRBJ1-1
clone size: -
D gene: -
CDR3 DNA: TGTGCCAGCAGTTTTTCGCAGGGGAACACTGAAGCTTTCTTT
CDR3 protein: CASSFSQGNTEAFF

V gene: TRBV20-1
J gene: TRBJ1-2
clone size: many
D gene: TRBD1
CDR3 DNA: TGCAGTGCTAGCGGGACAGGGGGATTTGGCTACACCTTC
CDR3 protein: CSASGTGGFGYTF

V gene: TRBV7-8
J gene: TRBJ2-5
clone size: many
D gene: -
CDR3 DNA: TGTGCCAGCGGGGGGGCCAAGGAGACCCAGTACTTC
CDR3 protein: CASGGAKETQYF

V gene: TRBV29-1
J gene: TRBJ2-7
clone size: -
D gene: -
CDR3 DNA: TGCAGCGCCACAAGGGGGTACGAGCAGTACTTC
CDR3 protein: CSATRGYEQYF